This TCR beta chain was obtained from a study of T cells after somatic rescue of genetic block. This clone was counted a single time. Measured with immunoSEQ multiplex PCR; TCRdb has only the in-frame clones, and not every one. The sample includes 55,000 to 70,000 clones, 92% of them seen just once. The CDR3 has 13 amino acids. CDR1 and CDR2 (germline): SNHLY, FYNNEI. Unmatched junction bases numbered 6, after V lost 7 bases and J lost 5 bases. This chain uses TRBV2 with TRBJ1-2, with TRBD1 identical over 8 bases. The sequenced sample consisted of peripheral blood mononuclear cells (PBMCs). The receptor comes from a man aged 35-49 years. CDR3 nucleotides: TGTGCCAGCATTGGGACAGGTCCTTATGGCTACACCTTC. Its translation: CASIGTGPYGYTF.